The sequence of this T cell receptor (beta chain) was determined in a study of cytomegalovirus exposure and HLA in healthy donors. The V end lost 1 base, the J end lost 10 bases, and 14 bases lay between the germline ends. There are 15 residues in the CDR3. Germline loops: CDR1 SGHTA, CDR2 FQGTGA. The PCR was carried out with 60 Vbeta primers and 13 Jbeta primers. Sequenced by immunoSEQ multiplex PCR; TCRdb stores in-frame clones only, minus some. The table records 95,000 to 150,000 clones, about 80% of them present only once. The sample was PBMCs. The TCR comes from a man between 25 and 39 years old in good health and CMV-seropositive. This chain uses TRBV7-3 with TRBJ1-6, with D maybe TRBD1 (6 bases). CDR3 in amino acids: CASSLNTQGNSPLHF. The DNA of the CDR3 is TGTGCCAGCAGCTTAAACACACAGGGCAACTCACCCCTCCACTTT. The full variable domain, in which reference TRBV7-3 and TRBJ1-6 provide the parts outside the CDR3, is GAGVSQTPSNKVTEKGKYVELRCDPISGHTALYWYRQSLGQGPEFLIYFQGTGAADDSGLPNDRFFAVRPEGSVSTLKIQRTERGDSAVYLCASSLNTQGNSPLHFGNGTRLTVT.